One sample yielded the 4 T cell receptor beta chains listed below, sequenced in a study of T cell responses to AZD1222 COVID-19 vaccine. Clones were sequenced by immunoSEQ multiplex PCR, and TCRdb holds only the in-frame ones, with some missing. The repertoire consists of roughly 180,000 clones, with approximately 93% occurring once and the leading ten covering 3% to 3.5%. Source: peripheral blood, taken 28 days after the second AZD1222 dose. These TCRs come from an adult who received the AZD1222 COVID-19 vaccine.

The chain couples TRBV6-1 to TRBJ2-3, with TRBD2 as a possible D gene (6 bases). The CDR3 has 15 amino acids. Germline lookup yields CDR1 MNHNS and CDR2 SASEGT. Trimming took 1 base from V and 0 from J, leaving 8 bases between them. The DNA for the CDR3 is TGTGCCAGCAGTGAAGTGCGGGGAAGCACAGATACGCAGTATTTT. Translated, it gives CASSEVRGSTDTQYF.

This clone was recorded only once. The V and J genes are TRBV6-5 and TRBJ1-2; D remains unclear. The CDR3 loop spans 12 amino acids. The germline CDR1 and CDR2 sequences are MNHEY and SVGAGI. Trimming removed 8 bases from V and 1 base from J, with 8 bases in between. CDR3 sequence (DNA): TGTGCCAGCGCCAAGGTTAACTATGGCTACACCTTC. It specifies CASAKVNYGYTF.

This clone was observed a handful of times. This chain connects TRBV5-1 to TRBJ2-7; D is uncertain. Germline CDR1 reads SGHRS; CDR2 reads YFSETQ. The CDR3 sequence is 14 residues long. V was clipped by 0 bases and J by 2 bases, with 9 bases between them. CDR3 sequence reads: CASSLEVNTYEQYF. DNA of the CDR3: TGCGCCAGCAGCTTGGAGGTCAACACCTACGAGCAGTACTTC.

This chain links TRBV30 with TRBJ2-1; possible D gene TRBD2, 6 bases. Germline V gives CDR1 GTSNPN, CDR2 SVGIG (reference sequence). CDR3 size: 12 residues. V shed 1 base and J shed 8 bases, with 9 bases lying between them. The CDR3 DNA sequence: TGTGCCTGGAGTGCGGGAGCCGATGAGCAGTTCTTC. Translation: CAWSAGADEQFF.